This T cell receptor (beta chain) emerged from a study of blood T cell repertoires in COVID-19. CDR3 length: 12 residues. Trimming cost V 6 bases and J 3 bases, with 7 bases left between them. Looked up from germline, CDR1 is KGHDR and CDR2 is SFDVKD. In the original processing: Reference gene primer amplification gave nucleated cell count estimates. The table came from immunoSEQ multiplex PCR; TCRdb's copy has only in-frame clones and leaves some out. That table supplies the V and J calls and clone size; D and trimming were determined from the DNA. The table lists 360,000 or so clones, around nine tenths of them singletons. Cohort 3 donors counted as recovered after two negative PCRs, clearance, or resolved symptoms.

The sample consisted of PBMCs or T cells enriched from blood (not recorded which). The rearrangement uses TRBV24-1 and TRBJ1-2; D call uncertain. This clonotype was sampled from a woman aged 30 to 39 who had recovered from COVID-19. CDR3 in amino acids: CATSNAYYGYTF. CDR3 nucleotides: TGTGCCACCAGTAACGCGTACTATGGCTACACCTTC.